Given below is one T cell receptor (beta chain) in context. Its target is unknown. A J-beta primer mix and a sample-barcoded 5' primer were used in a second PCR of about 7 to 11 cycles. Every cDNA molecule bore a tag from a template-switch adaptor containing 12 random nucleotides. TCRdb itself ran the 5' RACE reads through MiXCR, one entry per CDR3 protein. Of about 1.4 million distinct CDR3 sequences listed, roughly 59% are singletons. Deletions cut 7 bases from V and 0 bases from J, with 18 bases between. CDR3 length: 15 residues. CDR1 is SQVTM and CDR2 is ANQGSEA in the germline V gene. This sample is drawn from a study of blood T cells in healthy people across ages. For the study at large: With template switching, about one barcoded beta molecule was captured per two T cells. Study conclusions and caveats: Diversity was higher, and naive CD4+ cells more numerous, in long-lived donors than in aged donors.

The V gene is TRBV29-1, the J gene TRBJ1-1; no definite D call. The sequence derives from a man younger than 35 in good health. Sequenced material: blood. In DNA form, the CDR3 reads TGCAGCGGCTCACTCCCGGGCGGTATGAACACTGAAGCTTTCTTT. Translation: CSGSLPGGMNTEAFF.